This is a list of T cell receptor beta chains from one sample in a study of cytomegalovirus exposure and HLA in healthy donors. The assay was immunoSEQ multiplex PCR, and TCRdb's table has in-frame clones only and misses some. Among approximately 130,000 clones listed, roughly four fifths were seen once. Sequencing input: PBMCs. The receptors here all came from a man aged 18 to 29 in good health and CMV-seronegative. CDR3s include the opening cysteine and the closing phenylalanine or tryptophan. Fields, in order: CDR3 DNA, CDR3 protein, D gene, J gene, V gene, clone size. The D gene is left open where the match is weak. Clone size, where shown, is once, few, many, or a class for clones that have expanded.

cdr3_nt: TGTGCCAGCTCACCAGAGAGACAGGGGAATCGTGAGCAGTACTTC; cdr3_aa: CASSPERQGNREQYF; d_call: TRBD1; j_call: TRBJ2-7; v_call: TRBV18; clone_size: -
cdr3_nt: TGCGCCAGCAGCTTGAGAGGGGGATCAGGCAATGAGCAGTTCTTC; cdr3_aa: CASSLRGGSGNEQFF; d_call: -; j_call: TRBJ2-1; v_call: TRBV5-1; clone_size: once
cdr3_nt: TGTGCCAGCAGCTTTAGAGCGTGGGGGGATGAGCAGTTCTTC; cdr3_aa: CASSFRAWGDEQFF; d_call: -; j_call: TRBJ2-1; v_call: TRBV7-2; clone_size: -
cdr3_nt: TGTGCCAGCAGCTTGTCCCCTAAGACTGAAGCTTTCTTT; cdr3_aa: CASSLSPKTEAFF; d_call: -; j_call: TRBJ1-1; v_call: TRBV5-4; clone_size: -
cdr3_nt: TGTGCCAGCAGTAGTGGGGCGGGATGGAATCAGCCCCAGCATTTT; cdr3_aa: CASSSGAGWNQPQHF; d_call: -; j_call: TRBJ1-5; v_call: TRBV14; clone_size: once
cdr3_nt: TGTGCCAGCAGTTCTTTCCGCCAGGATACGCAGTATTTT; cdr3_aa: CASSSFRQDTQYF; d_call: -; j_call: TRBJ2-3; v_call: TRBV27; clone_size: few
cdr3_nt: TGTGCCAGCAGTTTATTAGGGGCGATTGGCTACACCTTC; cdr3_aa: CASSLLGAIGYTF; d_call: -; j_call: TRBJ1-2; v_call: TRBV28; clone_size: once
cdr3_nt: TGTTCCAGCAGCCCAGGCCTCTACTTC; cdr3_aa: CSSSPGLYF; d_call: -; j_call: TRBJ2-7; v_call: TRBV7-9; clone_size: -
cdr3_nt: TGTGCCAGCAGCTTAGCTGCCACATACTACGAGCAGTACTTC; cdr3_aa: CASSLAATYYEQYF; d_call: -; j_call: TRBJ2-7; v_call: TRBV7-8; clone_size: -
cdr3_nt: TGTGCCAGCAGTCCCATTTTTCCCTACGAGCAGTACTTC; cdr3_aa: CASSPIFPYEQYF; d_call: -; j_call: TRBJ2-7; v_call: TRBV6-6; clone_size: -
cdr3_nt: TGTGCCAGCCGGGGGGGGGCGGATAATTCACCCCTCCACTTT; cdr3_aa: CASRGGADNSPLHF; d_call: -; j_call: TRBJ1-6; v_call: TRBV7-2; clone_size: -
cdr3_nt: TGTGCCAGTAGTATAGCGGGGGGGCCCCCCGGGGAGCTGTTTTTT; cdr3_aa: CASSIAGGPPGELFF; d_call: TRBD2; j_call: TRBJ2-2; v_call: TRBV19; clone_size: -
cdr3_nt: TGTGCCAGCACCGGGGGGGGCGGGCGAAGCACAGATACGCAGTATTTT; cdr3_aa: CASTGGGGRSTDTQYF; d_call: TRBD2; j_call: TRBJ2-3; v_call: TRBV2; clone_size: few
cdr3_nt: TGTGCCAGCAGCACCGGGACTAGCGTGTACAATGAGCAGTTCTTC; cdr3_aa: CASSTGTSVYNEQFF; d_call: TRBD2; j_call: TRBJ2-1; v_call: TRBV2; clone_size: once
cdr3_nt: TGTGCCAGCAGCTTACGAGGCAATCAGCCCCAGCATTTT; cdr3_aa: CASSLRGNQPQHF; d_call: -; j_call: TRBJ1-5; v_call: TRBV5-6; clone_size: -
cdr3_nt: TGCGCCAGCAGCCAAGACACAGGGCGCAATCGGGGCTACACCTTC; cdr3_aa: CASSQDTGRNRGYTF; d_call: -; j_call: TRBJ1-2; v_call: TRBV4-1; clone_size: -
cdr3_nt: TGTGCCAGTAGTATTCAGGGGAAAGGCACTGAAGCTTTCTTT; cdr3_aa: CASSIQGKGTEAFF; d_call: -; j_call: TRBJ1-1; v_call: TRBV19; clone_size: -
cdr3_nt: TGCGCCAGCAGCAAAAGCTGGACAGGAGGGAACACCGGGGAGCTGTTTTTT; cdr3_aa: CASSKSWTGGNTGELFF; d_call: TRBD1; j_call: TRBJ2-2; v_call: TRBV5-1; clone_size: -
cdr3_nt: TGTGCCAGCAGTTTCGGAGGACTTCGGGACTCTGGAAACACCATATATTTT; cdr3_aa: CASSFGGLRDSGNTIYF; d_call: -; j_call: TRBJ1-3; v_call: TRBV11-2; clone_size: -
cdr3_nt: TGTGCCAGCAGACGAAACCGTGGGGACAGTCGGACTGAAGCTTTCTTT; cdr3_aa: CASRRNRGDSRTEAFF; d_call: TRBD1; j_call: TRBJ1-1; v_call: TRBV11-2; clone_size: -
cdr3_nt: TGTGCCAGCAGCTTGGGACAGGGTGAGAATAATTCACCCCTCCACTTT; cdr3_aa: CASSLGQGENNSPLHF; d_call: TRBD1; j_call: TRBJ1-6; v_call: TRBV5-4; clone_size: -
cdr3_nt: TGCAGCGTCCTCGGGGGTGGGGACTATGGCTACACCTTC; cdr3_aa: CSVLGGGDYGYTF; d_call: -; j_call: TRBJ1-2; v_call: TRBV29-1; clone_size: -
cdr3_nt: TGTGCCAGCAGCTTGGTCCCTATCTACAATGAGCAGTTCTTC; cdr3_aa: CASSLVPIYNEQFF; d_call: -; j_call: TRBJ2-1; v_call: TRBV5-6; clone_size: once
cdr3_nt: TGTGCCAGCAGCCCCCCGACAGGAGGCTACACCTTC; cdr3_aa: CASSPPTGGYTF; d_call: -; j_call: TRBJ1-2; v_call: TRBV27; clone_size: -
cdr3_nt: TGTGCCAGCAGCCTCGACAGGGTGGGCGGCTACACCTTC; cdr3_aa: CASSLDRVGGYTF; d_call: TRBD1; j_call: TRBJ1-2; v_call: TRBV6-5; clone_size: -
cdr3_nt: TGCAGCGTCAGGGCAGGCTCCTACGAGCAGTACTTC; cdr3_aa: CSVRAGSYEQYF; d_call: -; j_call: TRBJ2-7; v_call: TRBV29-1; clone_size: -
cdr3_nt: TGCGCCAGCAGCCAAGATAGAACAGGGCGGTACAATGAGCAGTTCTTC; cdr3_aa: CASSQDRTGRYNEQFF; d_call: -; j_call: TRBJ2-1; v_call: TRBV4-1; clone_size: few
cdr3_nt: TGTGCCAGCAGCCTAGGTCCGGGACAGGAAAAACTGTTTTTT; cdr3_aa: CASSLGPGQEKLFF; d_call: TRBD1; j_call: TRBJ1-4; v_call: TRBV7-2; clone_size: -
cdr3_nt: TGTGCCAGCAGCTTAGATCGGGGGGAGACTGAAGCTTTCTTT; cdr3_aa: CASSLDRGETEAFF; d_call: -; j_call: TRBJ1-1; v_call: TRBV7-2; clone_size: -
cdr3_nt: TGTGCCAGCAGCGTCGGACAGGCTAGCTCCTACGAGCAGTACTTC; cdr3_aa: CASSVGQASSYEQYF; d_call: TRBD1; j_call: TRBJ2-7; v_call: TRBV7-2; clone_size: -
cdr3_nt: TGTGCCAGCAGTCCTTGGGGGGGGGAGGTCACTGAAGCTTTCTTT; cdr3_aa: CASSPWGGEVTEAFF; d_call: -; j_call: TRBJ1-1; v_call: TRBV27; clone_size: -
cdr3_nt: TGCGCCAGCAGCTTGAGTTCTCAAGCGGGGGGGCGTGATACGCAGTATTTT; cdr3_aa: CASSLSSQAGGRDTQYF; d_call: TRBD2; j_call: TRBJ2-3; v_call: TRBV5-1; clone_size: -
cdr3_nt: TGTGCCAGCAGCCACGAGCGGGGGGGGTCTTTCAATGAGCAGTTCTTC; cdr3_aa: CASSHERGGSFNEQFF; d_call: TRBD2; j_call: TRBJ2-1; v_call: TRBV7-9; clone_size: -
cdr3_nt: TGCGCCAGCAGCCCGGGACCCGGGAGCTACAATGAGCAGTTCTTC; cdr3_aa: CASSPGPGSYNEQFF; d_call: -; j_call: TRBJ2-1; v_call: TRBV4-3; clone_size: -
cdr3_nt: TGTGCCAGCAGTTCTTCTTTTAGTAGCACTGAAGCTTTCTTT; cdr3_aa: CASSSSFSSTEAFF; d_call: -; j_call: TRBJ1-1; v_call: TRBV6-6; clone_size: -
cdr3_nt: TGTGCCAGCAGCTTAGGGAGGCCCCTGAATTTCTATGGCTACACCTTC; cdr3_aa: CASSLGRPLNFYGYTF; d_call: -; j_call: TRBJ1-2; v_call: TRBV11-1; clone_size: -
cdr3_nt: TGTGCCAGCAGCTTAATCGACGGGGGGACTGAAGCTTTCTTT; cdr3_aa: CASSLIDGGTEAFF; d_call: -; j_call: TRBJ1-1; v_call: TRBV7-3; clone_size: -
cdr3_nt: TGTGCCAGCAGTTCCCCAGGGTGGTGGAACACTGAAGCTTTCTTT; cdr3_aa: CASSSPGWWNTEAFF; d_call: -; j_call: TRBJ1-1; v_call: TRBV6-1; clone_size: -
cdr3_nt: TGCGCCAGCAGTGAGGGTCAGGGCGGACACGAGCAGTACTTC; cdr3_aa: CASSEGQGGHEQYF; d_call: -; j_call: TRBJ2-7; v_call: TRBV10-2; clone_size: -
cdr3_nt: TGTGCCAGCAGTGAAGGCACCAAACGGGGCACAGATACGCAGTATTTT; cdr3_aa: CASSEGTKRGTDTQYF; d_call: -; j_call: TRBJ2-3; v_call: TRBV6-1; clone_size: -
cdr3_nt: TGTGCCAGCAGTTCCGGGACTGATTGGACGGGCTACACCTTC; cdr3_aa: CASSSGTDWTGYTF; d_call: -; j_call: TRBJ1-2; v_call: TRBV6-6; clone_size: -
cdr3_nt: TGTGCCAGCAGCTATCTCATGAGTGAGCAGTTCTTC; cdr3_aa: CASSYLMSEQFF; d_call: -; j_call: TRBJ2-1; v_call: TRBV7-9; clone_size: -
cdr3_nt: TGTGCCGTCCGACCGACAGGGGTCGACGAGCAGTACTTC; cdr3_aa: CAVRPTGVDEQYF; d_call: TRBD1; j_call: TRBJ2-7; v_call: TRBV27; clone_size: few
cdr3_nt: TGTGCCAGCAGCCATTCCGACAGGGTAGACACCGGGGAGCTGTTTTTT; cdr3_aa: CASSHSDRVDTGELFF; d_call: TRBD1; j_call: TRBJ2-2; v_call: TRBV7-9; clone_size: -
cdr3_nt: TGTGCCAGCAGCCTCCCGCGCGATAGCGGGGGGAAGACCCAGTACTTC; cdr3_aa: CASSLPRDSGGKTQYF; d_call: TRBD2; j_call: TRBJ2-5; v_call: TRBV7-3; clone_size: -